This T cell receptor beta chain was obtained from a study of patients and donors after allogeneic stem cell transplantation (dated by TCRdb to 2020 to 2022). The method behind the library was RT-PCR. Sequencing was performed on a NextSeq 550. TCRdb trimmed the raw reads at Q25, called clones with MiXCR and kept productive beta chains. A single entry per CDR3 protein holds the most common genes and DNA from its merged rows. This sample lists roughly 960,000 distinct CDR3 sequences; 18% were detected once. The ten most abundant clones make up 5.5% to 6.5% of the sample. In this sample, this clonotype turned up many times. The antigen this receptor binds is unknown. Base quality data are lacking; no much larger clone is found one base away. Including the terminal cysteine and phenylalanine, the CDR3 comprises 13 residues. CDR3 DNA is the only sequence kept; it has 39 bases, read in frame from the first base. Sequences SGHRS (CDR1) and YFSETQ (CDR2) are obtained from the germline V gene. Trimming at the junction amounts to 0 bases on V and 6 bases on J, and the germline ends lie 9 bases apart.

The TCR sequence derives from a human donor who was either an allogeneic HSCT recipient or a stem cell or donor lymphocyte infusion donor (not recorded which). It is not recorded whose cells these are; they may come from a transplant donor. The rearranged chain carries TRBV5-1 and TRBJ1-1; the D gene assignment is ambiguous. The sample taken for sequencing was blood, either unsorted or a sorted T cell fraction (not recorded which). The nucleotides read TGCGCCAGCAGCTTGGACGGAGTCTCTGAAGCTTTCTTT. Translated, it gives CASSLDGVSEAFF.